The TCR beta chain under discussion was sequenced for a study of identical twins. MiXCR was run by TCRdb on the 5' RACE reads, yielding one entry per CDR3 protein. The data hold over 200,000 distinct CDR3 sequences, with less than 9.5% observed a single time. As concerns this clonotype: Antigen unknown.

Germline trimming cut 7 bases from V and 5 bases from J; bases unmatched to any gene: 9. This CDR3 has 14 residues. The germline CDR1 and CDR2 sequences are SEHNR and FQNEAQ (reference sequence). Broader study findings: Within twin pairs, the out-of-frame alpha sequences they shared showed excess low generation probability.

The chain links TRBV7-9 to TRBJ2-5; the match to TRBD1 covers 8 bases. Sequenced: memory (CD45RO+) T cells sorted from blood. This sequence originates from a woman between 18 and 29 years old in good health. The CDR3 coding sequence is TGTGCCAGCACCCGGGACAGGACACACGAGACCCAGTACTTC. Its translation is CASTRDRTHETQYF.